The entry below describes one T cell receptor beta chain. V dropped 2 bases and J dropped 3 bases, with 15 bases sitting between them. The length of the CDR3 is 15 residues. Germline assignment: CDR1 SGHRS and CDR2 YFSETQ. In the original analysis: By means of reference gene primer amplification, nucleated cell counts were estimated. The table came from immunoSEQ multiplex PCR; TCRdb's copy has only in-frame clones and leaves some out. The DNA gave D and trimming, while V, J and clone size come from that table. This sample has about 250,000 clones, with nearly 85% found just once. This sample stems from a study of blood T cell repertoires in COVID-19. Overall study context: The United States, Italy and Spain supplied acute and convalescent COVID-19 samples. Sources were T cells, B-cell-depleted T cells, or PBMCs; the material itself was cDNA or gDNA.

The chain uses TRBV5-1 and TRBJ2-7; D is perhaps TRBD2 (5 bases). The clonotype comes from a human donor in a cohort sampled during active COVID-19. Material for sequencing was peripheral blood. In nucleotides, the CDR3 is TGCGCCAGCAGCTTAACACTCGGGGATCTCTACGAGCAGTACTTC. It encodes CASSLTLGDLYEQYF.